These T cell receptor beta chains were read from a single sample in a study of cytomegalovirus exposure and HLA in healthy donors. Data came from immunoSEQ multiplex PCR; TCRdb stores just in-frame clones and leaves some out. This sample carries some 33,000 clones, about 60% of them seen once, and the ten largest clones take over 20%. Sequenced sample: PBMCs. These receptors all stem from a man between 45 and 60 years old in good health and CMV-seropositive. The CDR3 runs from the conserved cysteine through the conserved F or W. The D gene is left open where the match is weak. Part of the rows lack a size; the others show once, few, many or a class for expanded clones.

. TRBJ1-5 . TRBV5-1 TGCGCCAGCAGCTTAACAGGGATCGGTCAGCCCCAGCATTTT CASSLTGIGQPQHF
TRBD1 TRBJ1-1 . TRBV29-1 TGCAGCGCGCCTAGGGGACAGGGGGACACTGAAGCTTTCTTT CSAPRGQGDTEAFF
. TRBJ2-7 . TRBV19 TGTGCCAGTAGCCGCTCCGGACTCGACGAGCAGTACTTC CASSRSGLDEQYF
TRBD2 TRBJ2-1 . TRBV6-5 TGTGCCAGCAGTTACTCGGTGGAGCGGGAGCCCAATGAGCAGTTCTTC CASSYSVEREPNEQFF
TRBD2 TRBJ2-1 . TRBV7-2 TGTGCCAGCAGCTTGAGTAGCGGGGGATACAATGAGCAGTTCTTC CASSLSSGGYNEQFF
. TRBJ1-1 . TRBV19 TGTGCCAGTAGACAGAGCACTGAAGCTTTCTTT CASRQSTEAFF
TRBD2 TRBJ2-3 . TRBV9 TGTGCCAGCAGCCAGGGGCGGGAGGGCTGGATGACGCAGTATTTT CASSQGREGWMTQYF
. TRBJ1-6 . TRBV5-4 TGTGCCAGCAGCCTCCGACAGGCCTTGGAGAATTCACCCCTCCACTTT CASSLRQALENSPLHF
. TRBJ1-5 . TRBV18 TGTGCCAGCTCAATCGAACAGGGTTTGGGTCAGCCCCAGCATTTT CASSIEQGLGQPQHF
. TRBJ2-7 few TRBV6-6 TGTGCCAGCAGTTACCGACGGGGCTACGAGCAGTACTTC CASSYRRGYEQYF
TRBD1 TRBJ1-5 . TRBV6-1 TGTGCCAGCAGTGGACAGGGGTCCGCCTTCCAGCCCCAGCATTTT CASSGQGSAFQPQHF
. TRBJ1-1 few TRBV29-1 TGCAGCGACGGACAGAGCCTTGAAGCTTTCTTT CSDGQSLEAFF
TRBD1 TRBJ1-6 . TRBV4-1 TGCGCCAGCAGAGAGACAGGGTTTAATTCACCCCTCCACTTT CASRETGFNSPLHF
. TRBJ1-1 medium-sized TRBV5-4 TGTGCCAGCAGCTTGCCGGGGGGCACTGAAGCTTTCTTT CASSLPGGTEAFF
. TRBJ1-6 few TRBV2 TGTGCCAGCAGTGAAGGAACAGCTCGTAATTCACCCCTCCACTTT CASSEGTARNSPLHF
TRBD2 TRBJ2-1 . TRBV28 TGTGCCAGCAGTTCCCCGGGGAGCGGGAGAGTTAATGAGCAGTTCTTC CASSSPGSGRVNEQFF
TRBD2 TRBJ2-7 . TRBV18 TGTGCCAGCTCACCCCTCCCTAGCGGCTACGAGCAGTACTTC CASSPLPSGYEQYF
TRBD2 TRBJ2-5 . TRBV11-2 TGTGCCAGCAGCTTTTTAGGGCGGGGGGAGACCCAGTACTTC CASSFLGRGETQYF
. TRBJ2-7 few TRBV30 TGTGCCTCCGAAGGTACTACCTACGAGCAGTACTTC CASEGTTYEQYF
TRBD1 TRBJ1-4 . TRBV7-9 TGTGCCAGCAGCTACACAGGACAGGTGTGGGAAAAACTGTTTTTT CASSYTGQVWEKLFF
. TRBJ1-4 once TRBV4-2 TGTGCCAGCAGCCAGGCGGCCGGAGTGGGTAATGAAAAACTGTTTTTT CASSQAAGVGNEKLFF
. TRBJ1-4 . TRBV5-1 TGCGCCAGCAGCCGGGCTGATTGGGAGGAAAAACTGTTTTTT CASSRADWEEKLFF
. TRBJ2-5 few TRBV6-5 TGTGCCAGCAGCCTAAGCAGGGCCCAAGAGACCCAGTACTTC CASSLSRAQETQYF
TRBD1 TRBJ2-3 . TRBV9 TGTGCCAGCAGCCCGCGACAGGGCCCCGATACGCAGTATTTT CASSPRQGPDTQYF
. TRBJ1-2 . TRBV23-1 TGCGCCAGCAGTCACTTTAACAGGAGATCCTATGGCTACACCTTC CASSHFNRRSYGYTF
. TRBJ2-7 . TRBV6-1 TGTGCCAGCAGAGAGCTTTCGAGCTCCTACGAGCAGTACTTC CASRELSSSYEQYF
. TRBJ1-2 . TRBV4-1 TGCGCCAGCAGCCAGAGGGACGGAGGGGCCTATGGCTACACCTTC CASSQRDGGAYGYTF
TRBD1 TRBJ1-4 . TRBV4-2 TGTGCCAGCAGCCCCCGAGCGGGACAGGCTAATGAAAAACTGTTTTTT CASSPRAGQANEKLFF
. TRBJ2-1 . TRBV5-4 TGTGCCAGCAGCTTGACTAAAAATGAGCAGTTCTTC CASSLTKNEQFF
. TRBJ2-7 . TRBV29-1 TGCAGCGTTGTGGCAGAACACCAGTCCTACGAGCAGTACTTC CSVVAEHQSYEQYF
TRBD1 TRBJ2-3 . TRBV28 TGTGCCACGGCGCTACAGGGGGCAGGGCGAGATTATACGCAGTATTTT CATALQGAGRDYTQYF
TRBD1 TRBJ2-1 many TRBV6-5 TGTGCCAGCAGCCTGGCGGGACAGGGAAACAATGAGCAGTTCTTC CASSLAGQGNNEQFF
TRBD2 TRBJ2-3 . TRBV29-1 TGCAGCGTTGAAGTTAGCGGGAGGGAGCAGTATTTT CSVEVSGREQYF
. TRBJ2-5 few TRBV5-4 TGTGCCAGCAGCATACAGGGTCAAGAGACCCAGTACTTC CASSIQGQETQYF
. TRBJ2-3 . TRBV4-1 TGCGCCAGCAGCCAGGTTAGCAGACGCCCTGGAGATACGCAGTATTTT CASSQVSRRPGDTQYF
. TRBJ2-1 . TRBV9 TGTGCCAGCAGCGTAGCGGCGGGCTCCTACAATGAGCAGTTCTTC CASSVAAGSYNEQFF
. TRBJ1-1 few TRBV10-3 TGTGCCATCAGTGAGCAGGGTGTCGGCACTGAAGCTTTCTTT CAISEQGVGTEAFF
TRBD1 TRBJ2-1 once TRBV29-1 TGCAGCGCCTGGACAGGCGGCAATGAGCAGTTCTTC CSAWTGGNEQFF
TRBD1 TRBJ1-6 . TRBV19 TGTGCCAGTAGTACGACAGGGAACGATTCACCCCTCCACTTT CASSTTGNDSPLHF
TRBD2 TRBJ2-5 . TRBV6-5 TGTGCCAGCAGAGGACTAGCGGGAGGCCAAGAGACCCAGTACTTC CASRGLAGGQETQYF
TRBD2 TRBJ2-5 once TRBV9 TGTGCCAGCAGCGTATCTAGCGGGGGGACTCAAGAGACCCAGTACTTC CASSVSSGGTQETQYF
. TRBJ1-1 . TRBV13 TGTGCCAGCAGCGCCGGGACACCCATGAACACTGAAGCTTTCTTT CASSAGTPMNTEAFF
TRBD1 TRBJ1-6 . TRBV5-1 TGCGCCAGCAGCTTGGAGGCCAGGGGGCGTAATTCACCCCTCCACTTT CASSLEARGRNSPLHF
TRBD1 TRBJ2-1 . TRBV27 TGTGCCAGCAGGCAGGGGGTTCACAATGAGCAGTTCTTC CASRQGVHNEQFF
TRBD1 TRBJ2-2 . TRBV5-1 TGCGCCAGCAGCCACAGGACAGGGGCCACCGGGGAGCTGTTTTTT CASSHRTGATGELFF
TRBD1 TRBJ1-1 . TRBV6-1 TGTGCCAGCAGTGATGCCGGGACAGGGAACACTGAAGCTTTCTTT CASSDAGTGNTEAFF
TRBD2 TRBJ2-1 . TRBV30 TGTGCCTGGACTAGCGGAGCCTACAATGAGCAGTTCTTC CAWTSGAYNEQFF
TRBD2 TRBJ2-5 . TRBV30 TGTGCCTGGAGTGTAGGGGGTAGCGGGGGGGCCATTCAGACCCAGTACTTC CAWSVGGSGGAIQTQYF
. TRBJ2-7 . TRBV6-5 TGTGCCAGCAGTTACGACTGGTCGAGCTCCTACGAGCAGTACTTC CASSYDWSSSYEQYF
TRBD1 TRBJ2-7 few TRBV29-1 TGCAGCGTGTCTCGGGACAGGGGTTACGAGCAGTACTTC CSVSRDRGYEQYF
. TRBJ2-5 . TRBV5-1 TGCGCCAGCAGCTTCTCCCGTTCCCAAGAGACCCAGTACTTC CASSFSRSQETQYF
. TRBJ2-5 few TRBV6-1 TGTGCCAGCACCCTATGGGAGGAGGGAGAGACCCAGTACTTC CASTLWEEGETQYF
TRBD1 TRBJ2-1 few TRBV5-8 TGTGCCAGCAGCACGTACACAGGGGGCTCTGTGAATGAGCAGTTCTTC CASSTYTGGSVNEQFF
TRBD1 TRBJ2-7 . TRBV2 TGTGCCAGCAGTCCACTAACGACAGGGGGAAAGTACGAGCAGTACTTC CASSPLTTGGKYEQYF
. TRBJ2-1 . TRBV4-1 TGCGCCAGCAGCCAAGCAGGGAGCGGGTACTCCTACAATGAGCAGTTCTTC CASSQAGSGYSYNEQFF